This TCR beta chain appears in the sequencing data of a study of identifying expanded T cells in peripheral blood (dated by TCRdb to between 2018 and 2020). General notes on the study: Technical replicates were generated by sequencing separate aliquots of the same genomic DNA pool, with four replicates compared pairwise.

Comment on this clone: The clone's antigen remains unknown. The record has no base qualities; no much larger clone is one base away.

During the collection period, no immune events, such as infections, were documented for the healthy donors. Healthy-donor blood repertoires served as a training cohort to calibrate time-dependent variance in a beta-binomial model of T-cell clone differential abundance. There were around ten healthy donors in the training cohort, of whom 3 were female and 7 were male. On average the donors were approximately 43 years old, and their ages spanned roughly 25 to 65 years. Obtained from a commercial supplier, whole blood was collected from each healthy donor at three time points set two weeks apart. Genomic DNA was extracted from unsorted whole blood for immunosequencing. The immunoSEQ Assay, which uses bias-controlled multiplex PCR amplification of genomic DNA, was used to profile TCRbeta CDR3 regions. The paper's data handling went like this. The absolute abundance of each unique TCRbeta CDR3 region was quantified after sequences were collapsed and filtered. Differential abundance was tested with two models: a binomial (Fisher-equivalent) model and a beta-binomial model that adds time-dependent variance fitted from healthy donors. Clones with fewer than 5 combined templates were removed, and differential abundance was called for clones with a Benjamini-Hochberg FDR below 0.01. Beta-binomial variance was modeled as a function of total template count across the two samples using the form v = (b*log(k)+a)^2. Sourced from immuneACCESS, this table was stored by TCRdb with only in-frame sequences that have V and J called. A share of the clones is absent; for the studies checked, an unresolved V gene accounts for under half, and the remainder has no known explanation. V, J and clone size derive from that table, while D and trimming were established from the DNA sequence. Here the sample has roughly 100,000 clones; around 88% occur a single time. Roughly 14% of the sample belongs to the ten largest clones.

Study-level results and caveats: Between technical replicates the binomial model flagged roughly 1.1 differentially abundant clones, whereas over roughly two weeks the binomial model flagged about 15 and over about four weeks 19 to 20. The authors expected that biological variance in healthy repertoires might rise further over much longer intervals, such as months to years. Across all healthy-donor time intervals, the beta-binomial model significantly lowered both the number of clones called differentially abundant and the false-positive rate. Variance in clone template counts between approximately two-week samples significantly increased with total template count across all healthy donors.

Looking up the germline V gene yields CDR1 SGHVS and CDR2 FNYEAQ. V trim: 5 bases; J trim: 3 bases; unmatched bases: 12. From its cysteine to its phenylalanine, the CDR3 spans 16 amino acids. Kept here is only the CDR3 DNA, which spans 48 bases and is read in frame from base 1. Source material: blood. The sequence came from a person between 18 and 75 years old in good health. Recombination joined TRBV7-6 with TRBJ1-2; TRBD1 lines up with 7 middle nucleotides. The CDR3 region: CASSPKSPGTDYGYTF. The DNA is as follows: TGTGCCAGCAGCCCCAAGTCCCCTGGGACAGACTATGGCTACACCTTC.